This entry lists 28 T cell receptor beta chains sequenced from one sample in a study of T cells in localized non-small cell lung cancer. Data came from immunoSEQ multiplex PCR; TCRdb stores just in-frame clones and leaves some out. The sample lists fewer than 50,000 clones; roughly 89% were seen once. Sample: peripheral blood mononuclear cells, taken before any cancer treatment. The receptor source for this set is a male donor aged 60 or over with stage II lung adenocarcinoma.

The chain has TRBV11-2 and TRBJ2-1, with TRBD2 as a possible D gene (7 bases). V was pared by 0 bases and J by 0 bases, with 12 bases between. CDR1 and CDR2 from the germline V gene are SGHAT and FQNNGV. The CDR3 has 17 residues. Here the CDR3 reads CASSLDGGLSSYNEQFF. For the CDR3, the DNA is TGTGCCAGCAGCTTAGACGGGGGGCTAAGCTCCTACAATGAGCAGTTCTTC.

The chain has TRBV5-1 and TRBJ2-1, with unresolved D. The germline V gene has CDR1 SGHRS and CDR2 YFSETQ. The CDR3 runs 13 residues. The germline V and J ends were trimmed by 2 bases and 9 bases, with 12 bases remaining between them. CDR3 DNA sequence: TGCGCCAGCAGCTTCACACCGTCGGGTGAGCAGTTCTTC. Its protein is CASSFTPSGEQFF.

This clone is medium-sized. This sequence joins TRBV2 and TRBJ2-2; no firm D call. The length of the CDR3 is 13 residues. The V end lost 3 bases, the J end lost 3 bases, and 5 bases lay between the germline ends. Germline V gene data show CDR1 as SNHLY and CDR2 as FYNNEI. CDR3 DNA: TGTGCCAGCAGTGAGAGGTACACCGGGGAGCTGTTTTTT. It yields the protein CASSERYTGELFF.

This clone has just a few counts. The J gene is TRBJ1-3, the V gene TRBV9, with a tentative D call TRBD1 (5 bases). The V end was cut by 3 bases, the J end by 10 bases, with 14 bases between. Germline-derived CDR1 and CDR2 are SGDLS and YYNGEE. This CDR3 has 13 amino acids. The DNA of the CDR3 is TGTGCCAGCAGCGCGTTAAGGGAGGGGACCATATATTTT. Translating it yields CASSALREGTIYF.

This clone came up once. This chain joins TRBV5-1 and TRBJ2-1, with a tentative D call TRBD1 (5 bases). Trimming removed 4 bases at V and 0 bases at J, with 11 bases between. Germline CDR1 and CDR2: SGHRS and YFSETQ. The CDR3 totals 15 residues. CDR3 loop: CASSMGRSSYNEQFF. The CDR3 coding sequence is TGCGCCAGCAGCATGGGGCGGTCCTCCTACAATGAGCAGTTCTTC.

The rearrangement joins TRBV7-9 to TRBJ1-5, with no clear D. Germline-derived CDR1 and CDR2 are SEHNR and FQNEAQ (reference sequence). The CDR3 is made up of 13 amino acids. V was trimmed by 1 base and J by 6 bases, leaving 7 bases between them. Here the CDR3 reads CASSLERAQPQHF. The CDR3 nucleotides read TGTGCCAGCAGCTTAGAGCGCGCTCAGCCCCAGCATTTT.

CDR3 protein: CASSLDGNQPQHF. The CDR3 DNA is TGCGCCAGCAGCTTGGATGGGAACCAGCCCCAGCATTTT. The chain is built from TRBV5-1 and TRBJ1-5; D not resolved. Germline loops: CDR1 SGHRS, CDR2 YFSETQ. The V end was cut by 0 bases, the J end by 7 bases, with 8 bases between. The CDR3 spans 13 residues.

The rearrangement joins TRBV4-1 to TRBJ2-7; 11 nucleotides match TRBD1. The CDR3 contains 15 residues. In germline, CDR1 is MGHRA, CDR2 YSYEKL. The V segment lost 7 bases and the J segment 3 bases; nucleotides outside the gene matches: 8. The CDR3 loop is CASTLGTGGFYEQYF. The CDR3 DNA reads TGCGCCAGCACCCTTGGGACAGGGGGATTCTACGAGCAGTACTTC.

This clone was recorded once. The V gene is TRBV5-5, the J gene TRBJ2-3, with D uncertain. V lost 1 base to trimming and J lost 0 bases, with 15 bases between them. CDR3 length equals 17 residues. Per germline, CDR1 SGHKS and CDR2 YYEKEE (reference sequence). The CDR3 sequence is CASSLISVTYSTDTQYF. Written as DNA, the CDR3 is TGTGCCAGCAGCTTGATTTCGGTGACCTATAGCACAGATACGCAGTATTTT.

This clone was recorded a few times. V and J are TRBV7-9 and TRBJ1-5; TRBD1 matches 7 bases. V was pared by 5 bases and J by 2 bases, with 6 bases of the junction left unmatched. Germline-derived CDR1 and CDR2 are SEHNR and FQNEAQ (reference sequence). The CDR3 totals 15 residues. CDR3 coding DNA: TGTGCCAGCAGCGATACAGGGGTGGGCAATCAGCCCCAGCATTTT. It is translated as CASSDTGVGNQPQHF.

The table lists this clone with a count of one. The chain recombines TRBV27 with TRBJ1-1; D not resolved. From germline, CDR1 is MNHEY and CDR2 SMNVEV (reference sequence). Trimming left V 3 bases short and J 4 bases short, with 9 bases between. The CDR3 has 13 amino acids. The chain's CDR3 is CASSFRRLTEAFF. The CDR3 region has the DNA TGTGCCAGCAGTTTTCGGCGTCTCACTGAAGCTTTCTTT.

The J gene is TRBJ2-7, the V gene TRBV28; D unresolved. Germline-derived CDR1 and CDR2 are MDHEN and SYDVKM. The CDR3 contains 13 residues. V gave up 6 bases and J gave up 2 bases, with 11 bases separating them. As DNA, the CDR3 is TGTGCCAGCAGCCCAACGGTTACCTACGAGCAGTACTTC. This gives the protein CASSPTVTYEQYF.

J is TRBJ1-2 and V is TRBV25-1, with 10 bases aligning to TRBD1. Germline V lookup: CDR1 MGHDK, CDR2 SYGVNS. V lost 8 bases to trimming and J lost 6 bases; unmatched junction nucleotides: 9. This CDR3 is 14 amino acids long. The CDR3 coding sequence is TGTGCCAGCCTGGCGGGACAGGGGAGGAATGGCTACACCTTC. Protein sequence: CASLAGQGRNGYTF.

This chain joins TRBV29-1 and TRBJ2-1; perhaps TRBD1 as D (5 bases). The germline V gene encodes CDR1 SQVTM and CDR2 ANQGSEA. Between the trimmed V and J ends, which lost 1 base and 6 bases, there was a span of 16 bases. The CDR3 spans 15 residues. The CDR3 DNA reads as TGCAGCGTTGAAGCTACACACTCCCAGGGCAATGAGCAGTTCTTC. Amino acids: CSVEATHSQGNEQFF.

The gene calls are TRBV13 and TRBJ2-7, with a weak D call TRBD2 (5 bases). This CDR3 spans 15 amino acids. CDR1 and CDR2 from the germline V gene are PRHDT and FYEKMQ (reference sequence). The V gene lost 6 bases and the J gene lost 3 bases, with 18 bases spanning the gap. CDR3 protein: CASSKVGAEDYEQYF. Written as DNA, the CDR3 is TGTGCCAGCAGTAAGGTAGGAGCGGAGGACTACGAGCAGTACTTC. Full variable domain (outside the CDR3, taken from reference TRBV13 and TRBJ2-7): AAGVIQSPRHLIKEKRETATLKCYPIPRHDTVYWYQQGPGQDPQFLISFYEKMQSDKGSIPDRFSAQQFSDYHSELNMSSLELGDSALYFCASSKVGAEDYEQYFGPGTRLTVT.

V and J are TRBV7-3 and TRBJ2-7; the D gene is possibly TRBD1 (7 bases). V lost 4 bases and J 6 bases, leaving 13 bases between the germline ends. This CDR3 has 13 amino acids. The germline V gene encodes CDR1 SGHTA and CDR2 FQGTGA. The CDR3 protein is CASSYQGGLEQYF. For the CDR3, the DNA is TGTGCCAGCAGCTACCAGGGGGGTCTCGAGCAGTACTTC.

V and J are TRBV11-1 and TRBJ2-6; D unclear. CDR3 length: 12 residues. V lost 4 bases, J lost 9 bases, and 7 bases lay in between. Germline loops: CDR1 SGHAT, CDR2 FQDESV (reference sequence). The CDR3 spells CASSSHYNVLTF. The CDR3 DNA sequence: TGTGCCAGCAGCTCCCACTACAACGTCCTGACTTTC.

The J gene is TRBJ1-5, the V gene TRBV30; D is unresolved. V lost 3 bases and J lost 4, with 10 bases in between. The germline V gene encodes CDR1 GTSNPN and CDR2 SVGIG (reference sequence). There are 13 residues in the CDR3. In nucleotides, the CDR3 is TGTGCCTGGAGCCCCTCCACGAATCAGCCCCAGCATTTT. It codes for CAWSPSTNQPQHF. Together with reference TRBV30 and TRBJ1-5, the CDR3 gives the full variable domain: SQTIHQWPATLVQPVGSPLSLECTVEGTSNPNLYWYRQAAGRGLQLLFYSVGIGQISSEVPQNLSASRPQDRQFILSSKKLLLSDSGFYLCAWSPSTNQPQHFGDGTRLSIL.

The chain is built from TRBV5-8 and TRBJ2-1; 7 positions match TRBD2. The CDR3 is 15 residues long. Trimming took 2 bases from V and 12 from J; bases not matched to a gene: 14. Germline CDR1 reads SGHTS; CDR2 reads YDEGEE. The CDR3 spells CASSFWDYARKRQFF. For the CDR3, the DNA is TGTGCCAGCAGCTTTTGGGACTACGCTCGAAAAAGGCAGTTCTTC.

The chain has TRBV6-5 and TRBJ2-1; tentatively, D is TRBD1 (5 bases). Germline lookup yields CDR1 MNHEY and CDR2 SVGAGI. This CDR3 comprises 15 residues. V gave up 6 bases and J gave up 5 bases, with 17 bases separating them. The CDR3 DNA follows: TGTGCCAGCAGACCCACCTGGACAACAAACAATGAGCAGTTCTTC. Its protein is CASRPTWTTNNEQFF.

The chain is built from TRBV29-1 and TRBJ1-2; TRBD1 might be the D (6 bases). With 2 bases removed from V and 5 bases from J, the gap between germline ends came to 6 bases. Germline lookup yields CDR1 SQVTM and CDR2 ANQGSEA. CDR3 length equals 11 residues. CDR3 in DNA: TGCAGCGTTGAACAGGGGTATGGCTACACCTTC. Translating gives CSVEQGYGYTF.

V gene TRBV5-4 combines with J gene TRBJ1-1; 8 nucleotides agree with TRBD1. Trimming took 5 bases from V and 6 from J; bases not matched to a gene: 6. The CDR3 consists of 13 residues. Germline CDR1 and CDR2: SGHNT and YYREEE (reference sequence). CDR3 residues: CASRFGQGSEAFF. The CDR3 DNA is TGTGCCAGCAGATTTGGACAGGGCTCTGAAGCTTTCTTT. Variable domain in full (rest from reference TRBV5-4 and TRBJ1-1): ETGVTQSPTHLIKTRGQQVTLRCSSQSGHNTVSWYQQALGQGPQFIFQYYREEENGRGNFPPRFSGLQFPNYSSELNVNALELDDSALYLCASRFGQGSEAFFGQGTRLTVV.

The chain joins TRBV5-5 to TRBJ1-2; TRBD1 matches at 7 bases. The CDR3 has 15 residues. J gave up 4 bases and V 0 bases, and 6 bases lay outside the gene matches. Germline CDR1 is SGHKS and CDR2 is YYEKEE (reference sequence). Here the CDR3 DNA reads TGTGCCAGCAGCTTGGCAGGGACAGACACCTATGGCTACACCTTC. It specifies CASSLAGTDTYGYTF.

The CDR3 reads CASAPARGTDTQYF. The CDR3 region has the DNA TGTGCCAGCGCCCCGGCGAGAGGGACAGATACGCAGTATTTT. The chain uses TRBV5-5 and TRBJ2-3; a weak D match, TRBD2 (5 bases). V lost 7 bases to trimming and J lost 3 bases, with 15 bases between them. Germline values: CDR1 SGHKS, CDR2 YYEKEE (reference sequence). The CDR3 covers 14 residues.

The chain carries TRBV7-2 and TRBJ2-5; 9 nucleotides match TRBD1. The CDR3 runs to 15 residues. The germline gives CDR1 SGHTA, CDR2 FQGNSA. J lost 4 bases, V lost 1 base, and 4 bases had no gene match. DNA of the CDR3: TGTGCCAGCAGCTTAGTTGGGGACAGGGTAGAGACCCAGTACTTC. It codes for CASSLVGDRVETQYF.

The chain employs TRBV5-1 and TRBJ2-5; D remains unclear. Germline lookup yields CDR1 SGHRS and CDR2 YFSETQ. The CDR3 is made up of 13 amino acids. With 0 bases removed from V and 5 bases from J, the gap between germline ends came to 8 bases. The CDR3 reads CASSLDPGETQYF. For the CDR3, the DNA is TGCGCCAGCAGCTTGGATCCGGGTGAGACCCAGTACTTC.

The chain links TRBV5-1 to TRBJ2-7, with no clear D. V gave up 0 bases and J gave up 0 bases, with 7 bases separating them. The CDR3 has 14 residues. Germline CDR1 reads SGHRS; CDR2 reads YFSETQ. DNA for the CDR3: TGCGCCAGCAGCTTGGAGCCTAGCTCCTACGAGCAGTACTTC. Residues: CASSLEPSSYEQYF. Full variable domain (missing parts from reference TRBV5-1 and TRBJ2-7): KAGVTQTPRYLIKTRGQQVTLSCSPISGHRSVSWYQQTPGQGLQFLFEYFSETQRNKGNFPGRFSGRQFSNSRSEMNVSTLELGDSALYLCASSLEPSSYEQYFGPGTRLTVT.

This chain links TRBV28 with TRBJ2-6; no firm D call. V lost 11 bases and J 4 bases, leaving 6 bases between the germline ends. The CDR3 is 11 amino acids. Germline CDR1 MDHEN, CDR2 SYDVKM. The CDR3 region has the DNA TGTGCCCGAGGCGGGGCCAACGTCCTGACTTTC. It yields the protein CARGGANVLTF.